The entry that follows covers one T cell receptor (beta chain) sequence. No cognate antigen has been identified for it. Qualities for individual bases were not recorded, and no much larger clone is one base off. The data belong to a study of blood T cells in healthy people across ages (dated by TCRdb to about 2015). Some background on the complete study: In model experiments, template switching captured about one uniquely barcoded TCR beta cDNA molecule for every two T cells. To avoid experimental bias, donors of different ages were distributed randomly across sequencing lanes. The study analyzed two additional independent replicas of 1 million unique cDNA reads from the same blood draw for two donors, one aged 18 to 30 and one aged 80 or older. To track age-related changes in TCR beta repertoire diversity, the study relied on deep sequencing normalized with unique cDNA molecular identifiers. Donors were grouped into four age groups: young (average roughly 17 years), middle-aged (39), aged (about 60) and long-lived (around 82).

The method was 5' RACE. The listed sequencing device is Illumina HiSeq 2500. A second PCR of about 6 to 11 cycles was performed with a sample-barcoded 5' primer and a J-beta primer mix. A unique molecular identifier was introduced onto each TCR beta cDNA molecule by a template-switch 5' adaptor carrying 12 random nucleotides. At least 3 million CDR3-containing paired-end reads were obtained from each sample. The Mint cDNA synthesis kit, primed by a TRBC-specific oligonucleotide, was used to synthesize first-strand cDNA from all RNA. Following uracil-DNA glycosylase treatment, all cDNA underwent a first 18-cycle PCR with the universal primers M1SS and BC2_uni_R. The authors' pipeline ran thus. Normalization of each sample was performed by random selection of 1 million high-quality reads, each carrying a distinct molecular identifier. Reads sharing molecular identifiers were discarded rather than binned into consensus sequences. MiTCR, set to a Q25 quality threshold and the strictest error-elimination algorithm, was used for CDR3 identification, clonotype clustering and error correction. A nonparametric unseen species model using Euler transformation provided a lower-bound estimate of total TCR beta diversity. The raw public reads went through TCRdb reprocessing: fastp at Q25, MiXCR clone calling, in-frame beta chains kept. For every CDR3 protein sequence, its rows merge into one entry that carries the most common genes and DNA. Clone size and V and J calls follow TCRdb, not the original study. This sample lists about 640,000 distinct CDR3 sequences; under 65% were detected once. Roughly 34% of the sample comes from the top ten.

CDR1 and CDR2, per the germline V gene, are SGHVS and FQNEAQ. The CDR3 measures 15 amino acids from cysteine to phenylalanine. CDR3 DNA is the only sequence kept; it has 45 bases, read in frame from the first base. Compared with germline, V lacks 5 bases and J lacks 0 bases; bases without a gene match: 2. The donors were roughly 39 Caucasian individuals from Russia, aged about 6 to 100 years, who were systemically healthy. Each donor gave ten milliliters of peripheral blood, drawn into EDTA-treated Vacutainer tubes. PBMCs were isolated by Ficoll-Paque density-gradient centrifugation, with at least 6 million obtained per sample. Trizol reagent was used to extract total RNA from PBMCs, with at least 5 micrograms per sample. For every donor, an aliquot of PBMCs went through flow cytometry to measure the percentages of naive CD45RAhigh/CD27high T cells. Broad study findings and their caveats: Since profiling was done on bulk unsorted PBMCs, naive and antigen-experienced compartments could not be conclusively compared. Because donor CMV infection status was unknown, age-related changes in expanded clonotypes were potentially confounded. Estimates of total diversity based on one million sequenced T cells were regarded as lower bounds and as underestimates. Compared with the aged group, the long-lived group had more naive CD4+ T cells, fewer expanded clones and increased TCR diversity, a pattern suggesting age selection. Observed TCR beta diversity per million T cells fell roughly linearly with age, and a significant reduction was already apparent by age around 40. Observed TCR beta diversity correlated strongly with the percentage of naive T cells measured by flow cytometry.

This TCR derives from a man aged 55 to 70 in good health. Sequenced material: blood. The chain couples TRBV7-8 to TRBJ2-3; 10 of the junction bases match TRBD1. CDR3 reads: CASSDRGPSTDTQYF. The nucleotide sequence reads as follows: TGTGCCAGCAGCGACAGGGGGCCCAGCACAGATACGCAGTATTTT.